The 3 T cell receptor beta chains below come from one sample, sequenced in a study of long-term antiretroviral therapy in people with HIV. Version v3.0 of the immunoSEQ assay ran at survey level. Sequenced by immunoSEQ multiplex PCR; TCRdb stores in-frame clones only, minus some. The data show about 17,000 clones, over 75% seen once. The sample was unsorted PBMCs, taken 0.3 years after starting antiretroviral therapy. The receptors here all came from a man aged 55 to 70 with HIV.

The V gene is TRBV30, the J gene TRBJ2-3; TRBD2 matches at 8 bases. The J segment lost 5 bases and the V segment lost 1 base, leaving 8 bases of the junction unmatched. CDR3 length equals 15 residues. Germline CDR1 GTSNPN, CDR2 SVGIG (reference sequence). CDR3 residues: CAWSGPAGVRDTQYF. DNA for the CDR3: TGTGCCTGGAGTGGTCCAGCGGGAGTACGAGATACGCAGTATTTT.

The chain couples TRBV7-3 to TRBJ1-3; no reliable D call. CDR1 is SGHTA and CDR2 is FQGTGA in the germline V gene. The CDR3 is made up of 13 amino acids. The V end lost 5 bases, the J end lost 4 bases, and 9 bases lay between the germline ends. CDR3 loop: CASSPDTGNTIYF. The CDR3 DNA follows: TGTGCCAGCAGCCCAGACACAGGAAACACCATATATTTT.

V is TRBV7-2 and J is TRBJ2-7; 8 bases agree with TRBD1. Germline loops: CDR1 SGHTA, CDR2 FQGNSA. CDR3 size: 15 residues. The ends lost 3 bases at V and 1 base at J; junction bases unmatched: 5. The CDR3 DNA sequence: TGTGCCAGCAGCTTTCAGGGGGCGATTTCCTACGAGCAGTACTTC. This codes for CASSFQGAISYEQYF.